These 29 T cell receptor beta chains originate from one sample sequenced in a study of identical twins. TCRdb reprocessed the 5' RACE reads with MiXCR, giving one entry per CDR3 protein. The sample holds 500,000 to 600,000 distinct CDR3 sequences, 22% seen once. These sequences were also reported in another study, on T cells expressing NK-cell markers.

The material sequenced was CD4+ T cells sorted from blood. These TCRs come from a woman aged 18-29 years in good health.

This clonotype was seen at least ten times. V usage is TRBV10-3 and J usage is TRBJ2-7; 7 nucleotides line up with TRBD1. Germline V gives CDR1 ENHRY, CDR2 SYGVKD. With 8 bases clipped from V and 2 bases from J, the junction kept 9 bases outside the gene matches. CDR3 length: 14 residues. The CDR3 bases are TGTGCCATCCGATCCCTAGGACAGGCCTACGAGCAGTACTTC. Its translation: CAIRSLGQAYEQYF.

This clonotype has more than one count but fewer than ten. The chain employs TRBV12-3 or TRBV12-4 and TRBJ1-2, with D hard to call. The CDR3 totals 14 residues. V lost 6 bases and J 4 bases, leaving 15 bases between the germline ends. In DNA form, the CDR3 reads TGTGCCAGCAGCCCGGGCTTCTCTGCCTATGGCTACACCTTC. The encoded protein is CASSPGFSAYGYTF.

The sample holds many counts of this clonotype. The V and J genes are TRBV12-3 or TRBV12-4 and TRBJ1-6; D uncertain. The CDR3 covers 14 residues. V was shortened by 3 bases and J by 1 base, with 4 bases between the two germline ends. The CDR3: CASSLSSYNSPLHF. In DNA, the CDR3 is TGTGCCAGCAGTTTGTCATCCTATAATTCACCCCTCCACTTT.

The gene calls are TRBV6-2 or TRBV6-3 and TRBJ2-7, with D uncertain. Deletions cut 6 bases from V and 2 bases from J, with 11 bases between. Germline V gives CDR1 MNHEY, CDR2 SVGEGT. There are 13 residues in the CDR3. The CDR3 bases are TGTGCCAGCAGCTCGTCTCTGCCCTACGAGCAGTACTTC. This sequence encodes CASSSSLPYEQYF.

The genes are TRBV29-1 and TRBJ2-3; TRBD2 agrees at 7 bases. The CDR3 covers 15 residues. Trimming cost V 3 bases and J 6 bases; bases outside gene matches: 12. Germline V lookup: CDR1 SQVTM, CDR2 ANQGSEA. The CDR3 is CSVEGGGDVRDTQYF. For the CDR3, the DNA is TGCAGCGTTGAGGGCGGGGGTGATGTTCGGGATACGCAGTATTTT.

V and J are TRBV20-1 and TRBJ2-1; 8 nucleotides align to TRBD2. Germline V gene lookup returns CDR1 DFQATT and CDR2 SNEGSKA (reference sequence). J gave up 1 base and V 2 bases, and 10 bases lay outside the gene matches. The CDR3 consists of 17 residues. The CDR3 coding sequence is TGCAGTGCTAGAAGCCTCGTAAGCGGGGGATCCTACAATGAGCAGTTCTTC. Translation gives CSARSLVSGGSYNEQFF.

J is TRBJ1-1 and V is TRBV6-1; D not certain. The CDR3 has 13 residues. Germline CDR1 and CDR2: MNHNS and SASEGT. V gave up 7 bases and J gave up 2 bases, with 11 bases separating them. CDR3 loop: CASTGAGNTEAFF. DNA for the CDR3: TGTGCCAGCACTGGAGCTGGAAACACTGAAGCTTTCTTT.

This chain connects TRBV12-3 or TRBV12-4 to TRBJ2-5; 7 bases line up with TRBD2. The CDR3 runs to 14 residues. J lost 3 bases, V lost 8 bases, and 9 bases had no gene match. CDR3 sequence: CASGTGRGEETQYF. The CDR3 nucleotides read TGTGCCAGCGGGACTGGGAGGGGCGAAGAGACCCAGTACTTC.

The chain joins TRBV5-1 to TRBJ2-3; 7 bases agree with TRBD2. Germline V lookup: CDR1 SGHRS, CDR2 YFSETQ. This CDR3 has 14 amino acids. V trimming: 2 bases; J trimming: 4 bases; junction bases outside the gene matches: 4. For the CDR3, the DNA is TGCGCCAGCAGCTTTTTGCGGGGGTCAGATACGCAGTATTTT. Translated, it gives CASSFLRGSDTQYF.

The table lists this clonotype with a few counts. The chain employs TRBV10-3 and TRBJ2-1, with 7 bases that match TRBD2. The CDR3 loop spans 15 amino acids. V lost 3 bases, J lost 0 bases, and 2 bases stayed unmatched. Germline CDR1 ENHRY, CDR2 SYGVKD. The CDR3 spells CAISEAGSSYNEQFF. The CDR3 DNA reads TGTGCCATCAGTGAAGCGGGGAGCTCCTACAATGAGCAGTTCTTC.

This chain links TRBV3-1 with TRBJ1-2; 7 nucleotides align to TRBD1. The V gene end was trimmed by 4 bases and the J gene end by 5 bases; junction bases not matched to a gene: 7. CDR1 LGHDT and CDR2 YNNKEL come from the germline V gene (reference sequence). This CDR3 is 14 amino acids long. In DNA, the CDR3 is TGTGCCAGCAGCCCCCTAGACAGGGTTTATGGCTACACCTTC. Translation gives CASSPLDRVYGYTF. Looking up the rest from reference TRBV3-1 and TRBJ1-2 gives the full variable domain: DTAVSQTPKYLVTQMGNDKSIKCEQNLGHDTMYWYKQDSKKFLKIMFSYNNKELIINETVPNRFSPKSPDKAHLNLHINSLELGDSAVYFCASSPLDRVYGYTFGSGTRLTVV.

This clonotype has ten or more counts. The chain links TRBV12-3 or TRBV12-4 to TRBJ2-1; 9 bases align to TRBD1. The ends lost 9 bases at V and 3 bases at J; junction bases unmatched: 6. The CDR3 runs 14 residues. As DNA, the CDR3 is TGTGCCAGTCGCGCGGGACAGGGCTACAATGAGCAGTTCTTC. Translation gives CASRAGQGYNEQFF.

This clonotype was recorded a few times. The chain's CDR3 is CASSVRPGKINTGELFF. The DNA of the CDR3 is TGTGCCAGCAGCGTACGTCCGGGGAAGATTAACACCGGGGAGCTGTTTTTT. This chain joins TRBV9 and TRBJ2-2; the D gene is possibly TRBD2 (5 bases). Germline V gene data show CDR1 as SGDLS and CDR2 as YYNGEE. V shed 1 base and J shed 2 bases, with 15 bases lying between them. This CDR3 is built from 17 residues.

The chain combines TRBV7-2 with TRBJ1-5, with unresolved D. Germline V gene data show CDR1 as SGHTA and CDR2 as FQGNSA. The CDR3 totals 16 residues. The V end lost 1 base, the J end lost 0 bases, and 10 bases lay between the germline ends. The CDR3 loop is CASSLVGIHSNQPQHF. CDR3 in DNA: TGTGCCAGCAGCTTAGTGGGGATCCATAGCAATCAGCCCCAGCATTTT.

This clonotype occurred a few times. The chain joins TRBV20-1 to TRBJ2-1; 10 bases map to TRBD2. Germline CDR1 reads DFQATT; CDR2 reads SNEGSKA (reference sequence). The CDR3 consists of 16 residues. After removal of 1 base from V and 3 bases from J, the junction contained 6 bases not matched to a gene. CDR3 sequence reads: CSARVTSGLYYNEQFF. As DNA, the CDR3 is TGCAGTGCTAGAGTGACTAGCGGGCTTTACTACAATGAGCAGTTCTTC.

The chain joins TRBV29-1 to TRBJ1-1; D is unresolved. Germline V CDR1 and CDR2: SQVTM, ANQGSEA. V was cut by 3 bases and J by 1 base, with 9 bases left in between. The CDR3 sequence is 13 residues long. In DNA, the CDR3 is TGCAGCGTTGACCAAGGTCGGAACACTGAAGCTTTCTTT. Its protein is CSVDQGRNTEAFF. The variable domain in full, completed from reference TRBV29-1 and TRBJ1-1, reads SAVISQKPSRDICQRGTSLTIQCQVDSQVTMMFWYRQQPGQSLTLIATANQGSEATYESGFVIDKFPISRPNLTFSTLTVSNMSPEDSSIYLCSVDQGRNTEAFFGQGTRLTVV.

This clonotype was detected a few times. The V gene is TRBV4-1, the J gene TRBJ1-2, with D uncertain. Deletions cut 3 bases from V and 8 bases from J, with 16 bases between. This CDR3 has 14 amino acids. The germline V gene encodes CDR1 MGHRA and CDR2 YSYEKL. CDR3 bases: TGCGCCAGCAGCCACCAACGACTGGTGGGGGGCTACACCTTC. Its translation is CASSHQRLVGGYTF.

CDR3 nucleotides: TGTGCCAGCAGTTTAGACAGGGGCTACACAGATACGCAGTATTTT. Translating gives CASSLDRGYTDTQYF. The chain has TRBV12-3 or TRBV12-4 and TRBJ2-3, with 7 bases that match TRBD1. The CDR3 totals 15 residues. V trimming: 1 base; J trimming: 2 bases; junction bases outside the gene matches: 3.

The chain links TRBV7-2 to TRBJ1-1; no firm D call. In germline, CDR1 is SGHTA, CDR2 FQGNSA. The CDR3 has 14 residues. Trimming took 2 bases from V and 1 from J, leaving 8 bases between them. The CDR3 is CASSLQWGNTEAFF. The CDR3 nucleotides read TGTGCCAGCAGCTTACAGTGGGGGAACACTGAAGCTTTCTTT.

A few counts support this clonotype. The genes are TRBV9 and TRBJ2-2; no clear D. CDR1 SGDLS and CDR2 YYNGEE come from the germline V gene. V lost 6 bases and J lost 1, with 10 bases in between. The CDR3 has 14 residues. CDR3 residues: CASTPNGNTGELFF. The CDR3 DNA reads TGTGCCAGCACCCCCAACGGGAACACCGGGGAGCTGTTTTTT. The full variable domain, rest sourced from reference TRBV9 and TRBJ2-2, is DSGVTQTPKHLITATGQRVTLRCSPRSGDLSVYWYQQSLDQGLQFLIQYYNGEERAKGNILERFSAQQFPDLHSELNLSSLELGDSALYFCASTPNGNTGELFFGEGSRLTVL.

The V and J genes are TRBV29-1 and TRBJ1-1; D might be TRBD1 (5 bases). Germline V gives CDR1 SQVTM, CDR2 ANQGSEA. The CDR3 sequence is 16 residues long. The V gene lost 2 bases and the J gene lost 9 bases, with 25 bases spanning the gap. The CDR3: CSVEWTGTKVQQQAFF. The CDR3 nucleotides read TGCAGCGTTGAATGGACCGGGACGAAGGTTCAACAGCAAGCTTTCTTT.

This clonotype was detected only once. V usage is TRBV27 and J usage is TRBJ2-7, with TRBD1 as a possible D gene (5 bases). The V gene's germline CDR1 is MNHEY and CDR2 SMNVEV (reference sequence). The CDR3 spans 13 residues. Trimming left V 2 bases short and J 6 bases short, with 11 bases between. CDR3 amino acids: CASSLRGYGEQYF. CDR3 bases: TGTGCCAGCAGTTTAAGGGGATACGGCGAGCAGTACTTC.

This chain connects TRBV12-3 or TRBV12-4 to TRBJ2-7; D is unresolved. V was cut by 3 bases and J by 3 bases, with 9 bases left in between. This CDR3 spans 13 amino acids. The CDR3 bases are TGTGCCAGCAGTTTGAGGTTTTACTACGAGCAGTACTTC. It specifies CASSLRFYYEQYF.

The chain employs TRBV2 and TRBJ2-3; the match to TRBD2 covers 9 bases. This CDR3 region has 16 residues. With 2 bases clipped from V and 2 bases from J, the junction kept 5 bases outside the gene matches. The germline CDR1 and CDR2 sequences are SNHLY and FYNNEI. DNA of the CDR3: TGTGCCAGCAGTGAACCCAGCGGGGGGACCACAGATACGCAGTATTTT. Encoded protein: CASSEPSGGTTDTQYF. The variable domain in full, with the rest retrieved from reference TRBV2 and TRBJ2-3, is EPEVTQTPSHQVTQMGQEVILRCVPISNHLYFYWYRQILGQKVEFLVSFYNNEISEKSEIFDDQFSVERPDGSNFTLKIRSTKLEDSAMYFCASSEPSGGTTDTQYFGPGTRLTVL.

The V call is TRBV7-8, the J call TRBJ2-1, with D possibly being TRBD2 (6 bases). Germline loops: CDR1 SGHVS, CDR2 FQNEAQ. V was pared by 6 bases and J by 6 bases, with 18 bases between. This CDR3 comprises 15 residues. This CDR3 is CASRTGTQRPNEQFF. Written as DNA, the CDR3 is TGTGCCAGCAGAACCGGGACTCAACGCCCCAATGAGCAGTTCTTC. Full variable domain (missing parts from reference TRBV7-8 and TRBJ2-1): GAGVSQSPRYKVAKRGQDVALRCDPISGHVSLFWYQQALGQGPEFLTYFQNEAQLDKSGLPSDRFFAERPEGSVSTLKIQRTQQEDSAVYLCASRTGTQRPNEQFFGPGTRLTVL.

The genes are TRBV6-5 and TRBJ1-2; perhaps TRBD1 as D (5 bases). The CDR3 runs to 16 residues. Trimming shortened V by 0 bases and J by 4 bases, and 15 bases separated the two germline ends. The germline V gene has CDR1 MNHEY and CDR2 SVGAGI. CDR3 loop: CASSYSRGREPYGYTF. The CDR3 region has the DNA TGTGCCAGCAGTTACTCGAGGGGAAGGGAACCCTATGGCTACACCTTC.

This clonotype was seen only a few times. The chain links TRBV6-2 or TRBV6-3 to TRBJ1-1, with D possibly TRBD1 on 6 matching bases. With 6 bases removed from V and 7 bases from J, the gap between germline ends came to 12 bases. The CDR3 runs 12 residues. CDR1 is MNHEY and CDR2 is SVGEGT in the germline V gene. The CDR3, as DNA: TGTGCCAGCAGCCCTGGACAGTATGAAGCTTTCTTT. Translation gives CASSPGQYEAFF.

This clonotype was recorded a few times. V and J are TRBV12-3 or TRBV12-4 and TRBJ2-7; TRBD1 matches at 8 bases. This CDR3 is 14 amino acids long. The trim removed 6 bases at V and 1 base at J, leaving 5 bases unmatched. The CDR3 loop reads CASRPGQESYEQYF. The CDR3 DNA follows: TGTGCCAGCAGGCCGGGACAGGAATCCTACGAGCAGTACTTC.

This clonotype appeared a few times. V and J are TRBV20-1 and TRBJ2-3; the D gene could be TRBD1 or TRBD2 (6 bases each). Trimming took 6 bases from V and 3 from J, leaving 19 bases between them. CDR3 length: 15 amino acids. Germline V gives CDR1 DFQATT, CDR2 SNEGSKA (reference sequence). The CDR3 DNA is TGCAGTGCAGAGGGGGGTGGAGTTGGTACAGATACGCAGTATTTT. This translates into CSAEGGGVGTDTQYF.